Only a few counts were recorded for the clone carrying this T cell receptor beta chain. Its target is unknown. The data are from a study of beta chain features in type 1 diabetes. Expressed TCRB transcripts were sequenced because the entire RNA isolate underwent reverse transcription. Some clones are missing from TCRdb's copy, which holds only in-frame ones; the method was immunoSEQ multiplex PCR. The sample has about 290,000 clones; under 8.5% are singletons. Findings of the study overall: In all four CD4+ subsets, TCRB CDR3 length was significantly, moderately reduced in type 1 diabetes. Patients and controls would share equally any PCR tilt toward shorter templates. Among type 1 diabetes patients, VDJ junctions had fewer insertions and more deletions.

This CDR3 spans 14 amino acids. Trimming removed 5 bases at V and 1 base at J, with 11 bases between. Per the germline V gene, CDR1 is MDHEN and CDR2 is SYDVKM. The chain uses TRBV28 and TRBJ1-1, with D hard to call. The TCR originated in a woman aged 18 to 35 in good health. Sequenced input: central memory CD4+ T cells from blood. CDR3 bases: TGTGCCAGCAGTCCCCATCAAAGGAACACTGAAGCTTTCTTT. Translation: CASSPHQRNTEAFF.